Listed below are T cell receptor beta chains from one sample, sequenced in a study of cytomegalovirus exposure and HLA in healthy donors. Generated by immunoSEQ multiplex PCR, the TCRdb table keeps only in-frame clones and is missing some. The data hold some 130,000 clones, with more than 80% observed a single time. What was sequenced was PBMCs. All receptors derive from a woman in her twenties or thirties in good health and CMV-seropositive. Each CDR3 is given without its conserved first and last residue.

CDR3,J,V
ASSTFGTQARDIQY,TRBJ2-4,TRBV28
ASSVEGPSGGTDTQY,TRBJ2-3,TRBV9
ASSSSLGANSYNEQF,TRBJ2-1,TRBV9
ASSGDSYEQY,TRBJ2-7,TRBV2
ASSLDPGGDQPQH,TRBJ1-5,TRBV28
ASSLSLIFT,TRBJ1-2,TRBV5-6
ASSEHYEQY,TRBJ2-7,TRBV7-2
ASSQDRGGEKLF,TRBJ1-4,TRBV7-9
ASGERSNQPQH,TRBJ1-5,TRBV6-5
AWSKTGDQPQH,TRBJ1-5,TRBV30
SVGQNSGNTIY,TRBJ1-3,TRBV29-1
ASSIRQPNTEAF,TRBJ1-1,TRBV5-1
ATKDISNQPQH,TRBJ1-5,TRBV2
ASSVGSGGTGELF,TRBJ2-2,TRBV9
ASSLTSGEYEQY,TRBJ2-7,TRBV6-6
ASRVSGGDNTGELF,TRBJ2-2,TRBV19
ASSLEGDQPQH,TRBJ1-5,TRBV13
ATGEVLRNGYT,TRBJ1-2,TRBV6-5
ASTHRGPSYNEQF,TRBJ2-1,TRBV27
ASSQEQGAYEQY,NA,TRBV4-2
ASSFTPGYEQY,TRBJ2-7,TRBV7-3
ASSREPFSSYEQY,TRBJ2-7,TRBV5-8
ASSTPRALEAF,TRBJ1-1,TRBV6-5
ASSLPPDRNTGELF,TRBJ2-2,TRBV27
ASSLGGGAYNEQF,TRBJ2-1,TRBV11-2
ASSLDRGQGGYT,TRBJ1-2,TRBV5-4
ASSYGGSYEQY,TRBJ2-7,TRBV27
SVEDLGLAGAYNEQF,TRBJ2-1,TRBV29-1
ASSDSSCGTGNQETQY,TRBJ2-5,TRBV6-4
ASSFWAGEDGPQH,TRBJ1-5,TRBV7-9
ASSMRDREYEQY,TRBJ2-7,TRBV19
ASSLHRTNTEAS,TRBJ1-1,TRBV27
ASSQGRGAQETQY,TRBJ2-5,TRBV4-1
AISIQGSYEQY,TRBJ2-7,TRBV10-3
ASRGPGQGEHEQY,TRBJ2-7,TRBV4-1
AISESQGTYGYT,TRBJ1-2,TRBV10-3
ASSPRTSLLYEQY,TRBJ2-7,TRBV18
ATVSGGDSNQPQH,TRBJ1-5,TRBV28
ASWKQGYGYT,TRBJ1-2,TRBV28
ASSSGLAGVYNEQF,TRBJ2-1,TRBV7-2
ASSVDIGDYGYT,TRBJ1-2,TRBV9
ASSEALGQGDSRSYEQY,TRBJ2-7,TRBV6-1
ATMGQGNQPQH,TRBJ1-5,TRBV2
ASSLEAGPRDTQY,TRBJ2-3,TRBV27
ASSPQGIYGYT,TRBJ1-2,TRBV7-9
ASSLRGGGTEAF,TRBJ1-1,TRBV6-6
AWAVGTGNTIY,TRBJ1-3,TRBV30
ASSSGDSYGYT,TRBJ1-2,TRBV27
ASSQDPGEDNIQY,TRBJ2-4,TRBV4-1
ASSQEGLAGLLDEQY,TRBJ2-7,TRBV4-1
ASSLADGYT,TRBJ1-2,TRBV5-4
ASSLLGQGAPGELF,TRBJ2-2,TRBV5-1